The next 8 T cell receptor beta chains were all read from a single sample in a study of T cells in Graves' hyperthyroidism and ophthalmopathy. Amplified TCR beta CDR3 regions derived from RNA transcripts. RT-PCR in the first round (using the HTBI primer set) targeted the TCR CDR3. Via MiXCR, TCRdb re-called the multiplex PCR reads, giving one row per CDR3 protein. The sample carries 480,000 or so distinct CDR3 sequences, 46% recorded once. Sequenced material: peripheral blood or thyroid tissue (not recorded which). Source of these receptors: an adult woman with Graves' disease, either hyperthyroidism or ophthalmopathy (not recorded which).

Details on this clonotype: At one end the junction does not follow the germline gene, possibly because of a read error. This chain uses TRBV29-1 with TRBJ1-1; a possible D gene is TRBD1 (5 bases). This CDR3 is 15 amino acids long. In germline, CDR1 is SQVTM, CDR2 ANQGSEA. The CDR3 nucleotides read TGTGCCAGCAGTGGGGCGAGGGTCCTGAACACTGAAGCTTTCTTT. Residues: CASSGARVLNTEAFF.

The rearrangement joins TRBV9 to TRBJ1-3, with no clear D. The CDR3 is 13 amino acids. CDR1 and CDR2 (germline): SGDLS, YYNGEE. V shed 6 bases and J shed 0 bases, with 7 bases lying between them. The CDR3, as DNA: TGTGCCAGCAAGTCGATCTCTGGAAACACCATATATTTT. Protein sequence: CASKSISGNTIYF. Supplemented by reference TRBV9 and TRBJ1-3, the full variable domain reads DSGVTQTPKHLITATGQRVTLRCSPRSGDLSVYWYQQSLDQGLQFLIQYYNGEERAKGNILERFSAQQFPDLHSELNLSSLELGDSALYFCASKSISGNTIYFGEGSWLTVV.

By proportion, this clonotype is medium-sized. The chain employs TRBV10-3 and TRBJ1-4; 8 positions agree with TRBD1. Germline values: CDR1 ENHRY, CDR2 SYGVKD. CDR3 size: 15 residues. The J segment lost 8 bases and the V segment lost 0 bases, leaving 5 bases of the junction unmatched. CDR3 amino acids: CAISESTGDVEKLFF. CDR3 DNA sequence: TGTGCCATCAGTGAGTCGACAGGGGATGTAGAAAAACTGTTTTTT.

The CDR3 sequence is CASSVGRLEAFF. DNA of the CDR3: TGTGCCAGCAGTGTCGGCCGGCTTGAAGCTTTCTTT. The rearrangement uses TRBV28 and TRBJ1-1, with no clear D. CDR1 is MDHEN, CDR2 SYDVKM, per germline. Trimming took 5 bases from V and 7 from J, leaving 11 bases between them. The CDR3 is 12 residues long.

Points on this clonotype: At one end, the junction sequence differs from germline, possibly due to a read error. The V call is TRBV29-1, the J call TRBJ1-1; no reliable D call. The CDR3 runs to 14 residues. Germline loops: CDR1 SQVTM, CDR2 ANQGSEA. The CDR3 spells CGVVSAILNTEAFF. In DNA form, the CDR3 reads TGCGGCGTTGTTTCAGCGATTCTAAACACTGAAGCTTTCTTT.

This clonotype was recorded many times. The J gene is TRBJ1-6, the V gene TRBV7-2; 7 bases agree with TRBD1. The CDR3 sequence is 15 residues long. Trimming cost V 4 bases and J 10 bases; bases outside gene matches: 10. The V gene's germline CDR1 is SGHTA and CDR2 FQGNSA. The CDR3 sequence is CASSSQTGLVSPLHF. The CDR3 DNA reads as TGTGCCAGCAGCTCCCAGACAGGGTTGGTCTCACCCCTCCACTTT.

Comments on this clonotype: This could be a read error, since a much larger clone is one nucleotide away. The rearrangement joins TRBV10-3 to TRBJ1-5; D unclear. Germline-derived CDR1 and CDR2 are ENHRY and SYGVKD. V lost 11 bases and J lost 0, with 17 bases in between. CDR3 length: 15 amino acids. CDR3: CACHLGPGSNQPQHF. The DNA of the CDR3 is TGTGCCTGTCATCTTGGGCCAGGTAGCAATCAGCCCCAGCATTTT.

This chain connects TRBV11-2 to TRBJ1-6; the D gene is possibly TRBD1 (5 bases). Germline V CDR1 and CDR2: SGHAT, FQNNGV. CDR3 length: 14 residues. Trimming took 8 bases from V and 5 from J, leaving 13 bases between them. The CDR3 sequence is CASSPPGDNSPLHF. The CDR3 nucleotides read TGTGCCAGCTCACCACCGGGGGATAATTCACCCCTCCACTTT.